Below are 17 T cell receptor beta chains sequenced from a single sample in a study of cytomegalovirus exposure and HLA in healthy donors. The PCR made use of 60 Vbeta and 13 Jbeta primers. Clones were read by immunoSEQ multiplex PCR, and TCRdb kept only the in-frame ones, dropping some. The sample lists roughly 180,000 clones, more than 80% occurring once. The sequencing sample was made of PBMCs. Receptors were obtained from a man younger than 35 in good health and CMV-seronegative.

The CDR3 DNA follows: TGTGCCAGCCTCGGGACAGGGGGTACACTTGGCTACACCTTC. Encoded protein: CASLGTGGTLGYTF. The J gene is TRBJ1-2, the V gene TRBV28, with 11 bases fitting TRBD1. CDR3 length equals 14 residues. CDR1 is MDHEN and CDR2 is SYDVKM in the germline V gene. The V segment lost 8 bases and the J segment 7 bases; nucleotides outside the gene matches: 9.

The CDR3, as DNA: TGTGCCAGCAGGACCGGGACAGGGGACTACGAGCAGTACTTC. This sequence encodes CASRTGTGDYEQYF. The V and J genes are TRBV27 and TRBJ2-7; 10 bases are a match to TRBD1. The CDR3 loop spans 14 amino acids. Trimming at V came to 6 bases and at J to 3 bases, leaving 5 bases not matched to a gene. The germline V gene has CDR1 MNHEY and CDR2 SMNVEV (reference sequence).

The CDR3 DNA is TGTGCCAGCAGCTCAGTGCAGGGGGACAATGAGCAGTTCTTC. It is translated as CASSSVQGDNEQFF. The chain uses TRBV11-2 and TRBJ2-1; 7 bases agree with TRBD1. The trim removed 4 bases at V and 5 bases at J, leaving 5 bases unmatched. CDR1 is SGHAT and CDR2 is FQNNGV in the germline V gene. The CDR3 runs 14 residues.

The V gene is TRBV19, the J gene TRBJ2-2, with 7 bases that match TRBD1. With 3 bases clipped from V and 2 bases from J, the junction kept 6 bases outside the gene matches. Germline V gives CDR1 LNHDA, CDR2 SQIVND (reference sequence). This CDR3 has 16 residues. CDR3: CASSITTGSNTGELFF. The DNA of the CDR3 is TGTGCCAGTAGTATTACGACAGGGAGCAACACCGGGGAGCTGTTTTTT.

V and J are TRBV2 and TRBJ2-3, with 12 bases identical to TRBD2. Germline assignment: CDR1 SNHLY and CDR2 FYNNEI. V gave up 4 bases and J gave up 3 bases; unmatched junction bases: 5. This CDR3 comprises 16 residues. The CDR3 sequence: CASSGLAGGLTDTQYF. CDR3 sequence (DNA): TGTGCCAGCAGTGGCCTAGCGGGGGGGCTTACAGATACGCAGTATTTT. The full variable domain, rest sourced from reference TRBV2 and TRBJ2-3, is EPEVTQTPSHQVTQMGQEVILRCVPISNHLYFYWYRQILGQKVEFLVSFYNNEISEKSEIFDDQFSVERPDGSNFTLKIRSTKLEDSAMYFCASSGLAGGLTDTQYFGPGTRLTVL.

The J gene is TRBJ1-4, the V gene TRBV21-1. TRBV21-1 is classified as a pseudogene. The CDR3 length is 16 residues. In nucleotides, the CDR3 is TGTGCCAGCAGCAAGAAGACCAGACTGCCTAATGAAAAACTGTTTTTT. Encoded protein: CASSKKTRLPNEKLFF.

The chain is built from TRBV6-5 and TRBJ1-2, with 7 bases matching TRBD1. Germline lookup yields CDR1 MNHEY and CDR2 SVGAGI. The CDR3 length is 13 residues. Trimming took 10 bases from V and 8 from J; bases not matched to a gene: 13. The CDR3 spells CATTGTAGGGYTF. The CDR3 region has the DNA TGTGCCACCACCGGGACAGCGGGTGGCGGCTACACCTTC.

This rearrangement joins TRBV4-2 to TRBJ1-5; no firm D call. Trimming removed 3 bases from V and 4 bases from J, with 4 bases in between. The CDR3 length is 12 residues. Germline V CDR1 and CDR2: LGHNA, YNFKEQ. This CDR3 is CASSHLNQPQHF. Written as DNA, the CDR3 is TGTGCCAGCAGCCATCTTAATCAGCCCCAGCATTTT.

The V call is TRBV25-1, the J call TRBJ1-2; D call uncertain. The ends were cut back, 4 bases at V and 4 bases at J, with 16 bases in the middle. The germline V gene has CDR1 MGHDK and CDR2 SYGVNS. This CDR3 region has 15 residues. The CDR3 bases are TGTGCCAGCAGTGCCCCAACTCCTCCAGGCTATGGCTACACCTTC. This codes for CASSAPTPPGYGYTF.

This clone came up a few times. CDR3 sequence (DNA): TGTGCCAGCAGTCCCCGAGGGGGTTATAGCAATCAGCCCCAGCATTTT. This translates into CASSPRGGYSNQPQHF. The chain couples TRBV28 to TRBJ1-5; TRBD1 might be the D (6 bases). Trimming took off 5 bases at V and 0 bases at J, with 14 bases between the two ends. The germline gives CDR1 MDHEN, CDR2 SYDVKM. This CDR3 contains 16 residues.

V is TRBV25-1 and J is TRBJ1-5; possibly TRBD1 for D (5 bases). V lost 8 bases, J lost 0 bases, and 11 bases lay in between. The CDR3 length is 14 residues. In germline, CDR1 is MGHDK, CDR2 SYGVNS. The CDR3 protein is CASGGVGSNQPQHF. The DNA for the CDR3 is TGTGCCAGCGGGGGGGTGGGTAGCAATCAGCCCCAGCATTTT.

The rearrangement uses TRBV13 and TRBJ2-1; 7 nucleotides line up with TRBD1. Per the germline V gene, CDR1 is PRHDT and CDR2 is FYEKMQ (reference sequence). The CDR3 is 14 amino acids. Losses at the gene ends were 5 bases for V and 8 bases for J; bases not matched to a gene: 9. The CDR3 loop is CASSPSQGWDEQFF. DNA of the CDR3: TGTGCCAGCAGCCCATCACAGGGGTGGGATGAGCAGTTCTTC.

V usage is TRBV19 and J usage is TRBJ2-5, with D possibly matching TRBD2 (6 bases). The CDR3 loop spans 13 amino acids. V shed 8 bases and J shed 1 base, with 11 bases lying between them. The germline gives CDR1 LNHDA, CDR2 SQIVND (reference sequence). In DNA form, the CDR3 reads TGTGCCAGTTCGGGGACTTTCCAAGAGACCCAGTACTTC. This translates into CASSGTFQETQYF.

V gene TRBV10-3 combines with J gene TRBJ2-7; D may be TRBD2 (5 bases). Germline loops: CDR1 ENHRY, CDR2 SYGVKD. V lost 3 bases and J lost 4, with 7 bases in between. This CDR3 spans 12 amino acids. Written as DNA, the CDR3 is TGTGCCATCAGTGAAAAGCGGTACGAGCAGTACTTC. Its translation is CAISEKRYEQYF.

J is TRBJ2-1 and V is TRBV6-5; 9 bases match TRBD2. The V and J ends lost 7 bases and 3 bases, in that order; junction bases with no gene match: 7. This CDR3 is 15 amino acids long. From germline, CDR1 is MNHEY and CDR2 SVGAGI. The CDR3 is CASMGAGGFYNEQFF. In DNA, the CDR3 is TGTGCCAGCATGGGAGCGGGAGGTTTCTACAATGAGCAGTTCTTC.

This clone was detected only a few times. The J gene is TRBJ1-1, the V gene TRBV11-3; the D is unclear. The CDR3 contains 16 residues. Germline V gene data show CDR1 as SGHNT and CDR2 as YENEEA. V lost 6 bases and J 0 bases, leaving 17 bases between the germline ends. The CDR3 DNA is TGTGCCAGCAGACACGCCCTCGCCAGGATGAACACTGAAGCTTTCTTT. This codes for CASRHALARMNTEAFF.

The gene calls are TRBV7-9 and TRBJ2-5; D perhaps matches TRBD2 (5 bases). The DNA matches TRBJ2-7 better at its end, which makes the J call doubtful. Germline-derived CDR1 and CDR2 are SEHNR and FQNEAQ (reference sequence). The CDR3 extends over 14 amino acids. The CDR3 here is CASSRQTSSYEQYF. CDR3 in DNA: TGTGCCAGCAGCCGACAAACTAGCTCCTACGAGCAGTACTTC.